This entry is about one T cell receptor beta chain. There is no known antigen for this receptor. Since a much larger clone is just one base distant, this may be a read error. This sample stems from a study of metastatic and nonmetastatic thyroid tumors (TCRdb year 2020). About the study as a whole: For patients with malignant and with benign thyroid disease, the researchers compared repertoires between peripheral blood samples and tumor or nodule tissue samples. Overall study results and their limits: TCR beta diversity was reported as significantly higher in malignant tumors than in benign nodules, in both blood and tumor samples.

The library was prepared using PCR. The sequencer was an Illumina HiSeq 4000. High-throughput sequencing was used to profile the TCR beta-chain CDR3 region of each patient. The study's own analysis went as follows. A classifier to discriminate distant-metastatic papillary thyroid cancer patients was built from CDR3 differences across clinicopathological groups. Repertoire diversity was assessed with the Shannon index, and tumor-blood repertoire similarity with the Morisita-Horn index. TCRdb's own reprocessing of the public reads used fastp at Q25 and MiXCR and kept productive beta chains. In this record, the V and J calls reflect TCRdb's handling and not the investigators' own analysis. Here the sample has approximately 50,000 clones; 20% to 25% occur a single time. The ten largest clones capture 4% to 5% of the sample. No patient had received any treatment before thyroid surgery. The study retrospectively analysed patient clinical samples collected from about 2012 to 2018 using T-cell receptor beta sequencing.

This TCR derives from a female donor with papillary thyroid cancer or a benign thyroid nodule (not recorded which). Some clones in this sample may be carry-over from other donors' samples. The sequenced material came from blood.

The nucleotides are TGTGCCACCAGCAGAGCGTTTTCCTACGAGCAGTACTTC. It is translated as CATSRAFSYEQYF. The V gene is TRBV15 and the J gene is TRBJ2-7; the D gene remains uncertain. CDR1 and CDR2, looked up from the germline V gene (reference sequence), are LNHNV and YYDKDF. V gives up 1 base and J gives up 1 base, and the segment between their germline ends measures 5 bases. The CDR3 has 13 amino acids, counting the end cysteine and phenylalanine. The sequence is cut down to CDR3 DNA, 39 bases in frame from base 1.